What follows are 5 T cell receptor beta chains derived from one specimen sequenced in a study of T cell changes during pregnancy in multiple sclerosis. Sequenced by immunoSEQ multiplex PCR; TCRdb stores in-frame clones only, minus some. The data show some 120,000 clones, approximately 95% seen once. The material was peripheral blood, obtained before pregnancy. These receptor sequences come from a female donor with multiple sclerosis, enrolled in a pregnancy study.

V usage is TRBV28 and J usage is TRBJ2-2; 7 positions match TRBD2. CDR3 length: 14 residues. Germline loops: CDR1 MDHEN, CDR2 SYDVKM. With V trimmed by 8 bases and J by 3 bases, 6 bases remained unmatched. The CDR3 protein is CASGKSGDTGELFF. CDR3 nucleotides: TGTGCCAGCGGGAAAAGCGGGGACACCGGGGAGCTGTTTTTT.

The chain recombines TRBV11-3 with TRBJ2-1; a weak D match, TRBD1 (5 bases). Trimming took 6 bases from V and 10 from J, leaving 16 bases between them. Germline V gene sequence: CDR1 SGHNT, CDR2 YENEEA. The CDR3 sequence is 13 residues long. CDR3 amino acids: CASSRTSGSEQFF. The CDR3 coding sequence is TGTGCCAGCAGTCGAACCTCAGGGTCGGAGCAGTTCTTC.

This clone was counted between two and nine times. The rearrangement links TRBV2 to TRBJ1-6; no definite D call. This CDR3 has 12 residues. Germline CDR1 is SNHLY and CDR2 is FYNNEI. Trimming removed 6 bases from V and 7 bases from J, with 7 bases in between. CDR3 sequence reads: CASSEGNSPLHF. The CDR3 DNA is TGTGCCAGCAGCGAGGGAAATTCACCCCTCCACTTT.

V is TRBV27 and J is TRBJ2-7; D is possibly TRBD2 (6 bases). Trimming stripped 7 bases from V and 6 bases from J, with 16 bases between. CDR1 and CDR2 (germline): MNHEY, SMNVEV (reference sequence). CDR3 size: 13 residues. CDR3 sequence (DNA): TGTGCCAGCAATCCGGCGGGGTATGGCGAGCAGTACTTC. Its translation: CASNPAGYGEQYF.

The rearrangement uses TRBV5-6 and TRBJ2-7, with D uncertain. V was trimmed by 0 bases and J by 5 bases, leaving 6 bases between them. This CDR3 is 12 amino acids long. CDR1 is SGHDT, CDR2 YYEEEE, per germline. Written as DNA, the CDR3 is TGTGCCAGCAGCTTGGCGGTCAACGAGCAGTACTTC. Translated, it gives CASSLAVNEQYF.